One and the same sample provided the 14 T cell receptor beta chains below, sequenced in a study of blood T cells in healthy people across ages. The use of a sample-barcoded 5' primer and a J-beta primer mix characterized a second PCR of about 7 to 12 cycles. One entry per CDR3 protein, called by TCRdb with MiXCR from the 5' RACE reads. The sample lists about 1.8 million distinct CDR3 sequences; just under 50% were seen once. The source material was blood. The receptors were gathered from a woman between 40 and 50 years old in good health.

The chain employs TRBV27 and TRBJ2-1; TRBD2 matches 9 bases. The V gene's germline CDR1 is MNHEY and CDR2 SMNVEV (reference sequence). Trimming removed 3 bases from V and 8 bases from J; junction bases left unmatched: 8. The CDR3 runs 15 residues. The CDR3 is CASSFARGGNYEQFF. The CDR3 bases are TGTGCCAGCAGTTTTGCGCGGGGGGGCAACTATGAGCAGTTCTTC.

V and J are TRBV6-5 and TRBJ2-3; D possibly matches TRBD1 or TRBD2 (6 bases each). V shed 10 bases and J shed 0 bases, with 17 bases lying between them. CDR1 and CDR2 (germline): MNHEY, SVGAGI. The CDR3 is 15 residues long. Here the CDR3 reads CATRWVGGSTDTQYF. In DNA form, the CDR3 reads TGTGCCACCCGCTGGGTCGGGGGCAGCACAGATACGCAGTATTTT.

This clonotype was found once. The chain combines TRBV4-1 with TRBJ1-6, with D perhaps TRBD1 (5 bases). The germline V gene encodes CDR1 MGHRA and CDR2 YSYEKL. V lost 4 bases and J lost 0, with 10 bases in between. The CDR3 totals 16 residues. The CDR3 sequence is CASSPIGASYNSPLHF. The CDR3 nucleotides are TGCGCCAGCAGCCCGATAGGGGCCTCCTATAATTCACCCCTCCACTTT.

In its sample, this clonotype was seen a few times. The rearrangement uses TRBV29-1 and TRBJ2-1; 10 positions match TRBD1. The germline CDR1 and CDR2 sequences are SQVTM and ANQGSEA. The CDR3 is 14 residues long. Trimming removed 5 bases from V and 2 bases from J; junction bases left unmatched: 3. The CDR3 DNA reads TGCAGCGTTTCCGGACAGGGGGCCTACAATGAGCAGTTCTTC. Translating gives CSVSGQGAYNEQFF.

V and J are TRBV3-1 and TRBJ2-7; 12 bases fit TRBD1. The germline V gene encodes CDR1 LGHDT and CDR2 YNNKEL (reference sequence). V lost 4 bases to trimming and J lost 4 bases; unmatched junction nucleotides: 5. The CDR3 is made up of 15 amino acids. CDR3 in amino acids: CASSPTGQGAYEQYF. CDR3 bases: TGTGCCAGCAGCCCTACGGGACAGGGGGCGTACGAGCAGTACTTC.

This clonotype occurred a few times. The V gene is TRBV3-1, the J gene TRBJ2-5, with 11 bases matching TRBD2. The V gene's germline CDR1 is LGHDT and CDR2 YNNKEL (reference sequence). This CDR3 has 20 residues. The J segment lost 3 bases and the V segment lost 0 bases, leaving 15 bases of the junction unmatched. In DNA, the CDR3 is TGTGCCAGCAGCCAAGATGTGCTGTACAGGGGACTAGCGGAAGAAGAGACCCAGTACTTC. This codes for CASSQDVLYRGLAEEETQYF.

The chain carries TRBV5-1 and TRBJ2-5, with 8 bases matching TRBD2. This CDR3 has 14 amino acids. V gave up 4 bases and J gave up 5 bases; unmatched junction bases: 7. Germline values: CDR1 SGHRS, CDR2 YFSETQ. CDR3 residues: CASSVRGGVETQYF. Written as DNA, the CDR3 is TGCGCCAGCAGCGTACGGGGGGGAGTGGAGACCCAGTACTTC. The variable domain in full, completed from reference TRBV5-1 and TRBJ2-5, reads KAGVTQTPRYLIKTRGQQVTLSCSPISGHRSVSWYQQTPGQGLQFLFEYFSETQRNKGNFPGRFSGRQFSNSRSEMNVSTLELGDSALYLCASSVRGGVETQYFGPGTRLLVL.

The gene calls are TRBV29-1 and TRBJ1-4, with 7 bases that match TRBD1. Trimming cost V 4 bases and J 3 bases; bases outside gene matches: 2. CDR1 SQVTM and CDR2 ANQGSEA come from the germline V gene. The CDR3 has 13 residues. For the CDR3, the DNA is TGCAGCGTTGCCGGACAGGCTAATGAAAAACTGTTTTTT. It codes for CSVAGQANEKLFF.

This clonotype showed up many times. This sequence joins TRBV5-6 and TRBJ2-1; D perhaps matches TRBD2 (6 bases). With 4 bases removed from V and 7 bases from J, the gap between germline ends came to 9 bases. Germline assignment: CDR1 SGHDT and CDR2 YYEEEE. The CDR3 is 12 amino acids. The CDR3 spells CASSAGLNEQFF. DNA of the CDR3: TGTGCCAGCAGCGCGGGGCTTAATGAGCAGTTCTTC. Together with reference TRBV5-6 and TRBJ2-1, the CDR3 gives the full variable domain: DAGVTQSPTHLIKTRGQQVTLRCSPKSGHDTVSWYQQALGQGPQFIFQYYEEEERQRGNFPDRFSGHQFPNYSSELNVNALLLGDSALYLCASSAGLNEQFFGPGTRLTVL.

In this sample, this clonotype turned up a few times. The V gene is TRBV4-3, the J gene TRBJ2-1; TRBD1 agrees at 7 bases. The CDR3 is 17 residues long. Germline CDR1 reads LGHNA; CDR2 reads YSLEER. J lost 0 bases, V lost 4 bases, and 9 bases had no gene match. CDR3 loop: CASSRIAAGGSYNEQFF. CDR3 bases: TGCGCCAGCAGCCGCATTGCGGCAGGGGGCTCCTACAATGAGCAGTTCTTC.

The chain joins TRBV5-1 to TRBJ1-6, with D perhaps matching TRBD1 (6 bases). Trimming removed 0 bases from V and 6 bases from J, with 13 bases in between. The CDR3 spans 16 residues. The germline gives CDR1 SGHRS, CDR2 YFSETQ. DNA of the CDR3: TGCGCCAGCAGCTTGGTTTCTGGGGGCGGTAATTCACCCCTCCACTTT. Protein: CASSLVSGGGNSPLHF.

DNA of the CDR3: TGTGCCAGCAGCGCCCAGGCCGACAGGCCGACTAACTATGGCTACACCTTC. Its protein is CASSAQADRPTNYGYTF. V is TRBV9 and J is TRBJ1-2; D possibly corresponds to TRBD1 (6 bases). The germline V gene has CDR1 SGDLS and CDR2 YYNGEE. The CDR3 runs to 17 residues. Trimming cost V 3 bases and J 0 bases, with 18 bases left between them.

The rearrangement joins TRBV7-2 to TRBJ2-3, with TRBD2 as a possible D gene (5 bases). This CDR3 is 16 amino acids long. Per germline, CDR1 SGHTA and CDR2 FQGNSA. Trimming shortened V by 1 base and J by 3 bases, and 14 bases separated the two germline ends. The CDR3 is CASSLDVGVMTDTQYF. The CDR3 DNA follows: TGTGCCAGCAGCTTAGATGTCGGGGTCATGACAGATACGCAGTATTTT.

This clonotype showed up just a few times. The chain carries TRBV11-2 and TRBJ2-7, with 14 bases aligning to TRBD2. V was pared by 4 bases and J by 7 bases, with 9 bases of the junction left unmatched. This CDR3 comprises 16 residues. Germline V lookup: CDR1 SGHAT, CDR2 FQNNGV. The CDR3 DNA reads TGTGCCAGCAGCTGGGAGACTAGCGGGGGGGAGAATGAGCAGTACTTC. The encoded protein is CASSWETSGGENEQYF.